The following is a T cell receptor (beta chain) sequence with its context. This entry belongs to a study of technical replicates of blood from a few donors. Produced via immunoSEQ multiplex PCR; TCRdb's table is partial and in-frame only. The sample lists 45,000 to 60,000 clones, roughly nine tenths seen once, with under 4% in the top ten. The V end lost 7 bases, the J end lost 2 bases, and 15 bases lay between the germline ends. Looked up from germline, CDR1 is MNHNS and CDR2 is SASEGT. The length of the CDR3 is 15 residues. The chain combines TRBV6-1 with TRBJ1-5; possible D gene TRBD1, 5 bases. The receptor comes from a human donor in good health. Some clones in this sample may be carry-over from other donors' samples. The sequenced sample consisted of PBMCs. The CDR3 nucleotides read TGTGCCAGCACCCAGGGAGGGCAGGGCAATCAGCCCCAGCATTTT. It encodes CASTQGGQGNQPQHF.